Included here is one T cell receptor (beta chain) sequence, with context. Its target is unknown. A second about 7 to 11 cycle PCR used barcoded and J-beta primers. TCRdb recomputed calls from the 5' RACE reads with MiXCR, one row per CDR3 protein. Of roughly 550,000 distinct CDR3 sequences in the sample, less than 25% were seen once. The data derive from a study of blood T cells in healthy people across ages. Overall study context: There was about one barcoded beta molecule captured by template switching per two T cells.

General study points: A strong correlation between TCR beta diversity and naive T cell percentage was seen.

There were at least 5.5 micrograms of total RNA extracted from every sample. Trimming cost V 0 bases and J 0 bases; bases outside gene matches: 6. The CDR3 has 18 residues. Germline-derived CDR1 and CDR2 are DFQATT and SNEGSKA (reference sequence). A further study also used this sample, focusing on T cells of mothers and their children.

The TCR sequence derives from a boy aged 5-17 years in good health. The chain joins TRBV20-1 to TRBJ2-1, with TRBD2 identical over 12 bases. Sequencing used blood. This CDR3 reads CSARDRSTSGSSYNEQFF. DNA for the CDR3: TGCAGTGCTAGAGATAGGTCGACTAGCGGGAGCTCCTACAATGAGCAGTTCTTC.